The rows below give T cell receptor beta chains drawn from one sample of a study of cytomegalovirus exposure and HLA in healthy donors. Data came from immunoSEQ multiplex PCR; TCRdb stores just in-frame clones and leaves some out. This sample has about 170,000 clones, with roughly 80% found just once. Sequenced sample: PBMCs. These receptors were collected from a male donor in good health and CMV-seronegative. CDR3s include the opening cysteine and the closing phenylalanine or tryptophan. Each record gives: CDR3 length, V gene, D gene, J gene, clone size, CDR3 DNA, CDR3 protein. The D gene is left open where the match is weak. Only part of the rows carry a size: once, few, many, or a class if the clone is expanded.

length: 13
V: TRBV29-1
D: .
J: TRBJ1-2
size: .
DNA: TGCAGCGTTGTTCGGGACAATCACTATGGCTACACCTTC
CDR3: CSVVRDNHYGYTF

length: 15
V: TRBV2
D: TRBD1
J: TRBJ1-5
size: .
DNA: TGTGCCAGCAGTGGGTCCAGGGGGATCAATCGGCCCCAGCATTTT
CDR3: CASSGSRGINRPQHF

length: 14
V: TRBV6-1
D: .
J: TRBJ2-7
size: .
DNA: TGTGCCACCCGAAAAGAATTACAGGGTTACGAGCAGTACTTC
CDR3: CATRKELQGYEQYF

length: 14
V: TRBV29-1
D: .
J: TRBJ1-1
size: .
DNA: TGCAGCGTTGGGGCCGGGGGGGGCGACACTGAAGCTTTCTTT
CDR3: CSVGAGGGDTEAFF

length: 14
V: TRBV30
D: .
J: TRBJ1-3
size: .
DNA: TGTGCCTGGAGTAAGGGAAGGGGAGGAAACACCATATATTTT
CDR3: CAWSKGRGGNTIYF

length: 17
V: TRBV27
D: TRBD1
J: TRBJ1-2
size: .
DNA: TGTGCCAGCAGTTTTATGGGACAGGTGGAGGGAGACTATGGCTACACCTTC
CDR3: CASSFMGQVEGDYGYTF

length: 13
V: TRBV27
D: .
J: TRBJ1-2
size: once
DNA: TGTGCCAGCATGAGGAACGGTGACTATGGCTACACCTTC
CDR3: CASMRNGDYGYTF

length: 16
V: TRBV7-9
D: TRBD1
J: TRBJ2-4
size: .
DNA: TGTGCCAGCAGCGCCCGACAGGGCATAGCCAAAAACATTCAGTACTTC
CDR3: CASSARQGIAKNIQYF

length: 16
V: TRBV19
D: TRBD1
J: TRBJ1-4
size: once
DNA: TGTGCCAGTAGTATAGTGACAGGGTCCTTTGGTGAAAAACTGTTTTTT
CDR3: CASSIVTGSFGEKLFF

length: 11
V: TRBV19
D: .
J: TRBJ1-5
size: .
DNA: TGTGCCAGTCGATACGGAGCAGTCCAGCATTTT
CDR3: CASRYGAVQHF

length: 16
V: TRBV7-2
D: .
J: TRBJ1-3
size: once
DNA: TGTGCCAGCAGCTTAGCTCCCGGGTCCTCTGGAAACACCATATATTTT
CDR3: CASSLAPGSSGNTIYF

length: 11
V: TRBV30
D: .
J: TRBJ2-1
size: .
DNA: TGTGCCCAGGGGTCCTACAATGAGCAGTTCTTC
CDR3: CAQGSYNEQFF

length: 15
V: TRBV27
D: .
J: TRBJ2-1
size: .
DNA: TGTGCCAGCAGTTTATCTGGGCGATATATCTATGAGCAGTTCTTC
CDR3: CASSLSGRYIYEQFF

length: 14
V: TRBV5-1
D: .
J: TRBJ1-4
size: .
DNA: TGCGCCAGCAGCTTGGATCAGGGTCATGAAAAACTGTTTTTT
CDR3: CASSLDQGHEKLFF

length: 15
V: TRBV6-1
D: .
J: TRBJ1-1
size: few
DNA: TGTGCCAGCAGTGAACCCGGTTATATGAACACTGAAGCTTTCTTT
CDR3: CASSEPGYMNTEAFF

length: 14
V: TRBV5-4
D: TRBD1
J: TRBJ1-2
size: .
DNA: TGTGCCAGCAGCGGACGGACAGGGGGCTCTGGCTACACCTTC
CDR3: CASSGRTGGSGYTF

length: 13
V: TRBV19
D: .
J: TRBJ2-3
size: .
DNA: TGTGCCAGTAGTATTACAGTCACAGATACGCAGTATTTT
CDR3: CASSITVTDTQYF

length: 13
V: TRBV7-2
D: .
J: TRBJ1-2
size: .
DNA: TGTGCCAGCAGCTCCAGGTTTAACTATGGCTACACCTTC
CDR3: CASSSRFNYGYTF

length: 17
V: TRBV25-1
D: .
J: TRBJ1-4
size: .
DNA: TGTGCCAGCAGTGCGTGGGGGGTCGAATCAACTGATGAAAAACTGTTTTTT
CDR3: CASSAWGVESTDEKLFF

length: 14
V: TRBV9
D: .
J: TRBJ2-6
size: .
DNA: TGTGCCAGCAGTTCAGGGTCTGGGGCCAACGTCCTGACTTTC
CDR3: CASSSGSGANVLTF

length: 13
V: TRBV18
D: .
J: TRBJ1-1
size: .
DNA: TGTGCCAGCTCACCAGGCGGTAACACTGAAGCTTTCTTT
CDR3: CASSPGGNTEAFF

length: 16
V: TRBV4-3
D: .
J: TRBJ2-2
size: .
DNA: TGCGCCAGCAGCCAAGAAGTTCAGAGCGGCACCGGGGAGCTGTTTTTT
CDR3: CASSQEVQSGTGELFF

length: 15
V: TRBV29-1
D: .
J: TRBJ2-7
size: few
DNA: TGCAGCGCCCGAGGGTCGACTAGAAGCCCCTACGAGCAGTACTTC
CDR3: CSARGSTRSPYEQYF

length: 13
V: TRBV5-1
D: TRBD1
J: TRBJ1-2
size: .
DNA: TGCGCCAGCAGCTTCAGGGGGTCGTCTGGCTACACCTTC
CDR3: CASSFRGSSGYTF